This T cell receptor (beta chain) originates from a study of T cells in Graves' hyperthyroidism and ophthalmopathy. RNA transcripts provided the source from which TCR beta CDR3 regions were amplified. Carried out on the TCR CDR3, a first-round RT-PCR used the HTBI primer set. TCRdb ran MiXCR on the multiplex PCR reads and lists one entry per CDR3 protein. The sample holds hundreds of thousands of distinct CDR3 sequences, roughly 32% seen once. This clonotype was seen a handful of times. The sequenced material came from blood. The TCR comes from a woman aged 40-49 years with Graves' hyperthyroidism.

CDR3 residues: CASSSAGAGLAGGEQYF. The CDR3 region has the DNA TGTGCCAGCAGTTCCGCCGGGGCGGGACTAGCGGGAGGTGAGCAGTACTTC. The rearrangement links TRBV6-5 to TRBJ2-7, with 15 bases fitting TRBD2. This CDR3 contains 17 residues. Losses at the gene ends were 4 bases for V and 7 bases for J; bases not matched to a gene: 11. The germline gives CDR1 MNHEY, CDR2 SVGAGI.